Below are 25 T cell receptor beta chains sequenced from a single sample in a study of blood T cells in healthy people across ages. The authors ran a second PCR of roughly 6 to 12 cycles using a sample-barcoded 5' primer and a J-beta primer mix. Each CDR3 protein gets one entry after TCRdb re-called the 5' RACE reads with MiXCR. The table includes roughly 700,000 distinct CDR3 sequences, 32% detected once. The sequencing sample was made of blood. Every receptor here comes from a woman aged 80 or over in good health.

The chain employs TRBV7-2 and TRBJ2-7, with unresolved D. Trimming stripped 4 bases from V and 2 bases from J, with 12 bases between. The CDR3 contains 14 residues. Germline V gives CDR1 SGHTA, CDR2 FQGNSA. Here the CDR3 reads CASSSDGRTYEQYF. In DNA, the CDR3 is TGTGCCAGCAGCTCAGACGGACGGACCTACGAGCAGTACTTC.

The chain uses TRBV11-1 and TRBJ2-1; the D gene is possibly TRBD2 (6 bases). CDR3 length: 20 residues. Trimming left V 1 base short and J 0 bases short, with 22 bases between. Per germline, CDR1 SGHAT and CDR2 FQDESV (reference sequence). The CDR3 DNA follows: TGTGCCAGCAGCTTAGTTCCCCCTCTGGCGGGGATGAGCTCCTACAATGAGCAGTTCTTC. It is translated as CASSLVPPLAGMSSYNEQFF.

As concerns this clonotype: Possible read error: a much larger clone is one base away. V usage is TRBV4-2 and J usage is TRBJ2-1, with D perhaps matching TRBD2 (7 bases). TRBJ2-7 matches the DNA end more closely, so the J call is doubtful. Germline V gives CDR1 LGHNA, CDR2 YNFKEQ. This CDR3 has 16 amino acids. The CDR3 coding sequence is TGTGCCAGCAGCCAAGCTGGGGGGGCGTGGTACAATGAGCAGTACTTC. Amino acids: CASSQAGGAWYNEQYF.

With respect to this clonotype: A much larger clone lies a single base off, so this may be a read error. The genes are TRBV10-3 and TRBJ2-3, with 10 bases aligning to TRBD1. Looked up from germline, CDR1 is ENHRY and CDR2 is SYGVKD. The CDR3 runs to 13 residues. The CDR3 loop is CGIRTGGTDTQYF. In DNA, the CDR3 is TGTGGCATCAGGACAGGGGGAACAGATACGCAGTATTTT.

This clonotype appeared many times. The chain links TRBV5-5 to TRBJ2-3; D may be TRBD2 (6 bases). The V end lost 4 bases, the J end lost 4 bases, and 13 bases lay between the germline ends. CDR3 length: 14 amino acids. Germline loops: CDR1 SGHKS, CDR2 YYEKEE (reference sequence). This CDR3 is CASSPRLVSDTQYF. The DNA for the CDR3 is TGTGCCAGCAGCCCCCGACTAGTTTCAGATACGCAGTATTTT.

About this clonotype itself: The junction shows a germline mismatch at one end, possibly a read error. V usage is TRBV3-1 and J usage is TRBJ2-3; D might be TRBD1 (5 bases). Germline values: CDR1 LGHDT, CDR2 YNNKEL (reference sequence). The CDR3 sequence is 16 residues long. Written as DNA, the CDR3 is TGTGCCAGCAGCCAAAGATGGGGCGGTCGCACAGATACGCACTATTTT. It yields the protein CASSQRWGGRTDTHYF.

This clonotype was found many times. The chain carries TRBV2 and TRBJ2-7; 9 positions agree with TRBD1. CDR1 SNHLY and CDR2 FYNNEI come from the germline V gene. V shed 0 bases and J 4 bases; nucleotides not matched to a gene: 7. There are 16 residues in the CDR3. The CDR3 sequence is CASSEATIGQGYEQYF. In DNA form, the CDR3 reads TGTGCCAGCAGTGAAGCTACTATCGGACAGGGGTACGAGCAGTACTTC.

This clonotype was recorded many times. The chain couples TRBV10-3 to TRBJ1-6; D not resolved. Deletions cut 8 bases from V and 4 bases from J, with 9 bases between. Germline V lookup: CDR1 ENHRY, CDR2 SYGVKD. The CDR3 loop spans 13 amino acids. The chain's CDR3 is CAIGREYNSPLHF. In nucleotides, the CDR3 is TGTGCCATCGGGCGGGAATATAATTCACCCCTCCACTTT.

This clonotype was seen ten or more times. This chain links TRBV20-1 with TRBJ2-3; D is undetermined. V was clipped by 3 bases and J by 1 base, with 14 bases between them. This CDR3 has 15 amino acids. The germline V gene has CDR1 DFQATT and CDR2 SNEGSKA (reference sequence). DNA for the CDR3: TGCAGTGCTAGTGGAAGCTCTGGGGGCACAGATACGCAGTATTTT. As protein: CSASGSSGGTDTQYF.

There are many counts of this clonotype. This chain uses TRBV5-1 with TRBJ2-1; possible D gene TRBD2, 5 bases. The length of the CDR3 is 16 residues. Germline CDR1 SGHRS, CDR2 YFSETQ. V was pared by 0 bases and J by 0 bases, with 10 bases between. For the CDR3, the DNA is TGCGCCAGCAGCTTGGTCCCGGGGAGCTCCTACAATGAGCAGTTCTTC. This gives the protein CASSLVPGSSYNEQFF.

This clonotype was found a few times. The V and J genes are TRBV7-7 and TRBJ2-2; 7 nucleotides align to TRBD2. This CDR3 is 14 amino acids long. The J segment lost 2 bases and the V segment lost 10 bases, leaving 7 bases of the junction unmatched. Germline lookup yields CDR1 SSHAT and CDR2 FNYEAQ (reference sequence). Here the CDR3 DNA reads TGTGCCACCAGGGCGGGGGTAAACACCGGGGAGCTGTTTTTT. Translated: CATRAGVNTGELFF.

This clonotype was observed at least ten times. The chain joins TRBV20-1 to TRBJ2-7; unclear D gene. The V gene's germline CDR1 is DFQATT and CDR2 SNEGSKA (reference sequence). The CDR3 covers 13 residues. The V and J ends lost 0 bases and 1 base respectively, with 7 bases between them. The CDR3 loop is CSARDGLSYEQYF. The CDR3 bases are TGCAGTGCTAGAGACGGCCTATCCTACGAGCAGTACTTC.

The rearrangement joins TRBV5-1 to TRBJ2-2; D is uncertain. Germline V lookup: CDR1 SGHRS, CDR2 YFSETQ. V dropped 7 bases and J dropped 5 bases, with 15 bases sitting between them. The CDR3 loop spans 14 amino acids. The chain's CDR3 is CASAEVTGTGELFF. The CDR3 DNA reads as TGCGCCAGCGCCGAAGTTACGGGTACCGGGGAGCTGTTTTTT.

The table lists this clonotype with many counts. The chain employs TRBV5-1 and TRBJ2-3; unclear D gene. V lost 4 bases, J lost 1 base, and 13 bases lay in between. This CDR3 comprises 15 residues. Germline V gene sequence: CDR1 SGHRS, CDR2 YFSETQ. In DNA form, the CDR3 reads TGCGCCAGCAGCCAAGGGAATGGAGGCACAGATACGCAGTATTTT. Amino acids: CASSQGNGGTDTQYF.

This chain connects TRBV7-2 to TRBJ2-5; 11 bases map to TRBD1. The end of the DNA aligns better with TRBJ2-7, so the J call may be wrong. The CDR3 runs to 16 residues. CDR1 and CDR2 from the germline V gene are SGHTA and FQGNSA. The CDR3 DNA sequence: TGTGCCAGCAGCTTAGCTTCGGGACAGGGGGGATACGAGCAGTACTTC. Protein: CASSLASGQGGYEQYF.

Worth noting for this clonotype: At one end the junction does not follow the germline gene, possibly because of a read error. The chain combines TRBV7-3 with TRBJ2-3, with 11 bases that match TRBD2. This CDR3 is built from 18 residues. In germline, CDR1 is SGHTA, CDR2 FQGTGA. CDR3 in DNA: TGTGCCAGCAGCTTAACCCCCAGAGTAGCGGGGGGGACAGATACACAGTATTTT. Encoded protein: CASSLTPRVAGGTDTQYF.

This clonotype was counted between two and nine times. This sequence joins TRBV20-1 and TRBJ2-1, with a possible D match to TRBD1 (7 bases). CDR3 size: 16 residues. Trimming pared 3 bases from V and 13 bases from J, leaving 28 bases between. Germline CDR1 and CDR2: DFQATT and SNEGSKA (reference sequence). Written as DNA, the CDR3 is TGCAGTGCTAGGGTCGTAAGATACGGCAGGGGGGAGACCCAGTTCTTC. Amino acid sequence: CSARVVRYGRGETQFF.

This clonotype came up many times. The CDR3 protein is CSATNGKGGLHYGYTF. The CDR3 bases are TGCAGTGCTACCAATGGGAAGGGCGGACTTCACTATGGCTACACCTTC. The rearrangement links TRBV20-1 to TRBJ1-2; no reliable D call. V lost 4 bases and J 3 bases, leaving 21 bases between the germline ends. There are 16 residues in the CDR3. CDR1 is DFQATT and CDR2 is SNEGSKA in the germline V gene (reference sequence).

To note about this clonotype: Being one base from a much bigger clone, this may be a read error. The chain couples TRBV5-1 to TRBJ2-1; 10 bases fit TRBD2. V was pared by 4 bases and J by 5 bases, with 9 bases of the junction left unmatched. The CDR3 has 16 residues. Germline lookup yields CDR1 SGHRS and CDR2 YFSETQ. CDR3 nucleotide sequence: TGCGCCAGCAGCCGGAACAGCGGGGGGGCCCACAATGAGCAGTTCTTC. This sequence encodes CASSRNSGGAHNEQFF.

Turning to this clonotype: A single base separates this from a much larger clone, so it may be a read error. The V call is TRBV29-1, the J call TRBJ2-3; a possible D gene is TRBD1 (7 bases). The germline V gene encodes CDR1 SQVTM and CDR2 ANQGSEA. CDR3 length equals 14 residues. The CDR3 loop reads CSGRAGGSTDTKYF. CDR3 DNA: TGCAGCGGGAGGGCAGGGGGAAGCACAGATACGAAGTATTTT.

About this clonotype itself: A much larger clone lies one base from this, so it may be a read error. The chain combines TRBV10-3 with TRBJ2-5; 12 positions match TRBD2. With 10 bases clipped from V and 11 bases from J, the junction kept 17 bases outside the gene matches. CDR3 size: 15 residues. Germline CDR1 is ENHRY and CDR2 is SYGVKD. The CDR3 spells CATEHRTSGDNEQYF. The CDR3 DNA sequence: TGTGCCACAGAGCACCGGACTAGCGGGGACAATGAGCAGTACTTC.

The V call is TRBV19, the J call TRBJ2-1; 9 bases line up with TRBD2. The CDR3 runs to 15 residues. From germline, CDR1 is LNHDA and CDR2 SQIVND (reference sequence). With V trimmed by 5 bases and J by 2 bases, 4 bases remained unmatched. As DNA, the CDR3 is TGTGCCAGTAGTTTAGCGGGGGCCACCTACAATGAGCAGTTCTTC. Protein sequence: CASSLAGATYNEQFF.

About this clonotype: A read error may account for a junction end that differs from germline. The chain uses TRBV7-9 and TRBJ2-1; D not resolved. Germline assignment: CDR1 SEHNR and CDR2 FQNEAQ (reference sequence). This CDR3 is built from 12 residues. The CDR3 region is CASSLERDEQLF. In DNA form, the CDR3 reads TGTGCCAGCAGCTTAGAACGCGATGAGCAGCTCTTC. The variable domain in full, with the rest retrieved from reference TRBV7-9 and TRBJ2-1, is DTGVSQNPRHKITKRGQNVTFRCDPISEHNRLYWYRQTLGQGPEFLTYFQNEAQLEKSRLLSDRFSAERPKGSFSTLEIQRTEQGDSAMYLCASSLERDEQLFGPGTRLTVL.

This chain's CDR3 is CASSETILREQYF. The CDR3 nucleotides read TGTGCCAGCAGTGAAACGATTTTGAGGGAGCAGTACTTC. This rearrangement joins TRBV6-1 to TRBJ2-5, with D possibly matching TRBD2 (5 bases). With 2 bases removed from V and 11 bases from J, the gap between germline ends came to 15 bases. The CDR3 has 13 residues. Germline V gene sequence: CDR1 MNHNS, CDR2 SASEGT.

This clonotype was seen repeatedly, ten times or more. This sequence joins TRBV15 and TRBJ2-3, with 9 bases that match TRBD1. Germline V lookup: CDR1 LNHNV, CDR2 YYDKDF (reference sequence). This CDR3 region has 17 residues. Trimming took 5 bases from V and 0 from J; bases not matched to a gene: 9. CDR3 DNA sequence: TGTGCCACCAGCCCCGGGACAGGGAAGCCTAGCACAGATACGCAGTATTTT. Its protein is CATSPGTGKPSTDTQYF.